This is a list of T cell receptor beta chains from one sample in a study of blood T cell repertoires in COVID-19. Assay: immunoSEQ multiplex PCR; the TCRdb copy retains only in-frame clones and omits some. The sample lists about 670,000 clones; 70% to 90% were seen once. Sequenced: peripheral blood. The source is a woman younger than 30 with acute or convalescent COVID-19. Both conserved end residues are part of each CDR3. D genes are given only for firm matches. The listing skips clone size in some rows; elsewhere it reads once, few, many or a size class.

>.|TRBV4-1|TRBD1|TRBJ1-6
TGCGCCAGCAGCCATCGGACAGGGGCTCCTAATTCACCCCTCCACTTT
CASSHRTGAPNSPLHF
>.|TRBV19|TRBD1|TRBJ2-3
TGTGCCAGTAGTATCGGGGACAGGGGAAGAGCGGATACGCAGTATTTT
CASSIGDRGRADTQYF
>.|TRBV5-1|TRBD1|TRBJ2-1
TGCGCCAGCAGCTCTTCCTCCGGGACAGGTCATGAGCAGTTCTTC
CASSSSSGTGHEQFF
>.|TRBV4-2|.|TRBJ1-1
TGTGCCAGCAGCCGCCAGGGAAGTAACACTGAAGCTTTCTTT
CASSRQGSNTEAFF
>.|TRBV10-3|TRBD1|TRBJ1-3
TGTGCCATCAGTGCCGGGACAGGGAGTTTGGTAAACACCATATATTTT
CAISAGTGSLVNTIYF
>.|TRBV7-2|TRBD2|TRBJ2-7
TGTGCCAGCAGCTTAGCCCTAGCGGTTACCTACGAGCAGTACTTC
CASSLALAVTYEQYF
>.|TRBV7-2|TRBD1|TRBJ1-2
TGTGCCAGCAGCCCCCGGACAGGGCCCTATGGCTACACCTTC
CASSPRTGPYGYTF
>.|TRBV13|.|TRBJ2-3
TGTGCCAGCAGGCCAACCACAATGCCCACAGATACGCAGTATTTT
CASRPTTMPTDTQYF
>once|TRBV5-1|TRBD1|TRBJ1-6
TGCGCCAGCAGCTCGGGGACAGGGAATTCACCCCTCCACTTT
CASSSGTGNSPLHF
>.|TRBV5-4|.|TRBJ2-2
TGTGCCAGCAGCTTCCGGAACACCGGGGAGCTGTTTTTT
CASSFRNTGELFF
>.|TRBV24-1|.|TRBJ1-1
TGTGCCACCAGTGATCCGGGACACGGGGGGACTGAAGCTTTCTTT
CATSDPGHGGTEAFF
>.|TRBV18|TRBD1|TRBJ2-4
TGTGCCAGCTCACCTCCGGGACAGAAAAACATTCAGTACTTC
CASSPPGQKNIQYF
>once|TRBV24-1|.|TRBJ2-7
TGTGCCACCAGTGATCTCCCCGCTACCTACGAGCAGTACTTC
CATSDLPATYEQYF
>.|TRBV21-1|.|TRBJ1-1
TGTGCCAGCAGCAACGGAGAGAACACTGAAGCTTTCTTT
CASSNGENTEAFF
>.|TRBV2|TRBD2|TRBJ2-5
TGTGCCAGCAGTGAAGCGGGGGGACTAGCGGGACAAGAGACCCAGTACTTC
CASSEAGGLAGQETQYF
>.|TRBV24-1|TRBD1|TRBJ1-2
TGTGCCACCAGTGATTCCAACGACAGGGGCTATGGCTACACCTTC
CATSDSNDRGYGYTF
>.|TRBV29-1|TRBD1|TRBJ1-2
TGCAGCGTAAAGGGAGGGACAGGAAGAGGCTACACCTTC
CSVKGGTGRGYTF
>.|TRBV5-1|.|TRBJ1-4
TGCGCCAGCAGCCAATATGTAGCTAATGAAAAACTGTTTTTT
CASSQYVANEKLFF
>.|TRBV2|TRBD1|TRBJ2-7
TGTGCCAGCAGCCGACAGGGGTGGGCGATTAAATACTACGAGCAGTACTTC
CASSRQGWAIKYYEQYF
>.|TRBV7-9|TRBD2|TRBJ2-7
TGTGCCAGCAGCAAGAGCGGGGGGGCTGGCGAGCAGTACTTC
CASSKSGGAGEQYF
>.|TRBV7-9|.|TRBJ1-1
TGTGCCAGCAGCTTAAAAGGCGGGGGCTTAGGTGTGGTCACTGAAGCTTTCTTT
CASSLKGGGLGVVTEAFF
>.|TRBV5-1|.|TRBJ1-1
TGCGCCAGCAGCTTGGCCGGGGGACTAAGGGGCACTGAAGCTTTCTTT
CASSLAGGLRGTEAFF
>.|TRBV21-1|.|TRBJ1-1
TGTGCCAGCAGCAAGGACCGTGGGACATCCCAAATAAACCGCGGGCAAAAAGCTTTCTTT
CASSKDRGTSQINRGQKAFF
>.|TRBV24-1|.|TRBJ1-1
TGTGCCACCAGTGAAGGGAGCGGGGGGACTGAAGCTTTCTTT
CATSEGSGGTEAFF
>.|TRBV7-2|TRBD1|TRBJ1-1
TGTGCCAGCAGCCGCACAGGGGGCAACACTGAAGCTTTCTTT
CASSRTGGNTEAFF
>.|TRBV29-1|.|TRBJ1-4
TGCAGCGTTGAAAGTGAGGAAAAACTGTTTTTT
CSVESEEKLFF
>.|TRBV14|.|TRBJ1-1
TGTGCCAGCAGCCAAGGGAGGACTGAAGCTTTCTTT
CASSQGRTEAFF
>.|TRBV25-1|TRBD1|TRBJ2-2
TGTGCCAGCAGGAATCGGACAGGGCCCGGGGAGCTGTTTTTT
CASRNRTGPGELFF
>.|TRBV5-6|TRBD2|TRBJ2-3
TGTGCCAGCAGTAGGACGGGGGGGAATACGCAGTATTTT
CASSRTGGNTQYF
>.|TRBV7-8|.|TRBJ1-5
TGTGCCAGCAGCTTAGCCGTCCAGGGTGAAAAGCCCCAGCATTTT
CASSLAVQGEKPQHF
>.|TRBV9|.|TRBJ2-3
TGTGCCAGCAGCTATTACGACAGCCTCCACACAGATACGCAGTATTTT
CASSYYDSLHTDTQYF
>.|TRBV2|.|TRBJ2-7
TGTGCCAGCAGTGGACAGTCCTCCTCCTACGAGCAGTACTTC
CASSGQSSSYEQYF
>few|TRBV18|.|TRBJ1-2
TGTGCCAGCTCACCGTCCGGGAGAGGTGATGGCTACACCTTC
CASSPSGRGDGYTF
>.|TRBV28|TRBD2|TRBJ2-3
TGTGCCAGCAGTCGCTCTAGCGGGTTCACAGATACGCAGTATTTT
CASSRSSGFTDTQYF
>.|TRBV7-9|.|TRBJ2-3
TGTGCCAGCAGCTTCCTGGCAGGGGAGGGGACGGATACGCAGTATTTT
CASSFLAGEGTDTQYF
>.|TRBV7-9|.|TRBJ2-7
TGTGCCAGCACCTTGACAGGTAACGAGCAGTACTTC
CASTLTGNEQYF
>.|TRBV9|.|TRBJ1-4
TGTGCCAGCAGCCAACTGGCTGGGCAGGGGAATGAAAAACTGTTTTTT
CASSQLAGQGNEKLFF
>.|TRBV30|.|TRBJ1-6
TGTGCCTGGAGGCCGACCCCCGGGAGCCGTCTCCACTTT
CAWRPTPGSRLHF
>.|TRBV5-8|.|TRBJ2-3
TGTGCCAACAGCTTCCGACTTACTACTAGCACAGATACGCAGTATTTT
CANSFRLTTSTDTQYF
>.|TRBV5-6|.|TRBJ2-7
TGTGCCAGCCGGCCGGGGGGCTGGGGTCACGAGCAGTACTTC
CASRPGGWGHEQYF
>few|TRBV2|TRBD1|TRBJ1-5
TGTGCCAGCAGTGATACAGGGGGGTTCGGCAATCAGCCCCAGCATTTT
CASSDTGGFGNQPQHF
>.|TRBV27|.|TRBJ1-1
TGTGCCAGCAGTCCGCCCACAGGTTTACTGAACACTGAAGCTTTCTTT
CASSPPTGLLNTEAFF
>.|TRBV7-3|.|TRBJ1-2
TGTGCCAGCAGCTCGGGCCCACAGGGAAGGCATGATGGCTACACCTTC
CASSSGPQGRHDGYTF
>.|TRBV6-5|.|TRBJ1-3
TGTGCCAGCAGTCCCAGGGGTCCCGGAAACACCATATATTTT
CASSPRGPGNTIYF
>.|TRBV7-2|TRBD1|TRBJ1-5
TGTGCCAGCAGCCCAAACAGGGGGCTGGGGCCCCAGCATTTT
CASSPNRGLGPQHF
>.|TRBV7-9|.|TRBJ2-5
TGTGCCAGCAGCTCTAACAGCGTAGGAGGAGAGACCCAGTACTTC
CASSSNSVGGETQYF
>once|TRBV4-3|TRBD1|TRBJ2-3
TGCGCCAGCAGCCAAGATGGACAGGGAACGCAGTATTTT
CASSQDGQGTQYF